Listed below are T cell receptor beta chains from one sample, sequenced in a study of CD8+ T cells in alopecia areata. Method: immunoSEQ multiplex PCR; TCRdb's copy keeps in-frame clones and lacks some. The sample lists approximately 210,000 clones; 66% were seen once. The sample here was CD4+ T cells sorted from blood, taken between weeks 43 and 45, from a patient treated with tofacitinib. Every receptor here comes from a human donor with alopecia areata. Both conserved end residues are part of each CDR3. The order of the fields is CDR3 length, clone size, J gene, V gene, D gene, CDR3 DNA, CDR3 protein. A D gene is named only where the DNA matches it firmly. Clone size is shown for a subset of rows, as once, few, many or a class of expanded clone.

13 . TRBJ1-1 TRBV5-6 . TGTGCCAGCAGGGACAGACTGAACACTGAAGCTTTCTTT CASRDRLNTEAFF
16 . TRBJ2-3 TRBV5-1 . TGCGCCAGCAGCTTACCCCCGCCAGGGAGTACAGATACGCAGTATTTT CASSLPPPGSTDTQYF
11 . TRBJ2-1 TRBV29-1 . TGCAGCGTTGAATCCGTGAATGAGCAGTTCTTC CSVESVNEQFF
17 . TRBJ2-2 TRBV5-6 . TGTGCCAGCAGCTTGGGGGGCAGGACAGCGAACACCGGGGAGCTGTTTTTT CASSLGGRTANTGELFF
14 once TRBJ1-6 TRBV19 . TGTGCCAGTAGTATCCGAGGCCGAGATTCACCCCTCCACTTT CASSIRGRDSPLHF
18 . TRBJ2-2 TRBV4-3 . TGCGCCAGCAGCCCGGAGGGGGCGGGGAACTCGAACACCGGGGAGCTGTTTTTT CASSPEGAGNSNTGELFF
13 . TRBJ1-2 TRBV6-6 TRBD1 TGTGCCAGCAGACTTGGACAGGGGTATGGCTACACCTTC CASRLGQGYGYTF
15 many TRBJ1-1 TRBV18 TRBD1 TGTGCCAGCTCACCGAAAACAGGGGGCGCAGCTGAAGCTTTCTTT CASSPKTGGAAEAFF
15 . TRBJ2-5 TRBV25-1 . TGTGCCAGCAGTGACCCGACAGAAATCCAAGAGACCCAGTACTTC CASSDPTEIQETQYF
12 . TRBJ1-2 TRBV29-1 TRBD1 TGCAGCGTTAGCCTCCCTGACAGGGTAGTCACCTTC CSVSLPDRVVTF
13 . TRBJ2-4 TRBV18 TRBD1 TGTGCCAGCTCACCGACAGGGAAAAACATTCAGTACTTC CASSPTGKNIQYF
14 . TRBJ2-7 TRBV4-3 . TGCGCCAGCAGCCAAGATTCGACAGTCTACGAGCAGTACTTC CASSQDSTVYEQYF
21 . TRBJ2-2 TRBV4-2 TRBD2 TGTGCCAGCAGCCAAGATTCCCCATGGCTAGCGGGGGGAGAAGGCACCGGGGAGCTGTTTTTT CASSQDSPWLAGGEGTGELFF
16 . TRBJ2-2 TRBV7-6 TRBD2 TGTGCCAGCAGCTTACGTAGCGGGGGGCTTATCGGGGAGCTGTTTTTT CASSLRSGGLIGELFF
16 . TRBJ2-2 TRBV11-2 TRBD2 TGTGCCAGCAGCCGGGGCGGGGGGCCGAACACCGGGGAGCTGTTTTTT CASSRGGGPNTGELFF
13 . TRBJ1-2 TRBV7-3 . TGTGCCAGCAGCCCAGGGACTGGGTATGGCTACACCTTC CASSPGTGYGYTF
13 . TRBJ1-1 TRBV18 TRBD1 TGTGCCAGCTCAGGACAGGGGAACACTGAAGCTTTCTTT CASSGQGNTEAFF
13 . TRBJ1-5 TRBV29-1 . TGCAGCGTTTCCGGGACTCCAAATCAGCCCCAGCATTTT CSVSGTPNQPQHF
15 . TRBJ1-2 TRBV9 . TGTGCCAGCAGCGAGAGTCCGGGGACCAGCTATGGCTACACCTTC CASSESPGTSYGYTF
8 . TRBJ2-3 TRBV21-1 . TGTGCGACAGATACGCAGTATTTT CATDTQYF
12 few TRBJ2-5 TRBV2 . TGTGCCGGCCGTAGGGTCCAAGAGACCCAGTACTTC CAGRRVQETQYF
12 . TRBJ1-2 TRBV30 . TGTGCCTGGACTCAGGGAAACTATGGCTACACCTTC CAWTQGNYGYTF
14 . TRBJ1-1 TRBV5-1 . TGCGCCAGCAGCTCGGGGCTCATGAACACTGAAGCTTTCTTT CASSSGLMNTEAFF
13 few TRBJ1-6 TRBV9 . TGTGCCAGCAGCCCTTGGACAAATTCACCCCTCCACTTT CASSPWTNSPLHF
12 once TRBJ1-2 TRBV12-5 . TGTGCTAGTGGTTTAGGGGGATATGGCTACACCTTC CASGLGGYGYTF
13 . TRBJ2-7 TRBV29-1 . TGCAGCGTTGACTTTAAGGGATTCTACGAGCAGTACTTC CSVDFKGFYEQYF
18 . TRBJ2-5 TRBV18 TRBD1 TGTGCCAGCTCACGGCTCCTTGGGACAGGGACCGAACACGAGACCCAGTACTTC CASSRLLGTGTEHETQYF
14 . TRBJ1-5 TRBV5-6 TRBD1 TGTGCCAGCAGCTTAGGGGGCGGGAATCAGCCCCAGCATTTT CASSLGGGNQPQHF
18 . TRBJ1-6 TRBV7-8 . TGTGCCAGCAGCTCGACCGGAGGTTCGAGCTCCTATAATTCACCCCTCCACTTT CASSSTGGSSSYNSPLHF
14 . TRBJ2-2 TRBV6-6 . TGTGCCAGCAGATTCACAGAGAACACCGGGGAGCTGTTTTTT CASRFTENTGELFF
14 . TRBJ1-1 TRBV5-4 TRBD1 TGTGCCAGCAGCCTGGCCGACAGGGTCACTGAAGCTTTCTTT CASSLADRVTEAFF
12 . TRBJ2-1 TRBV29-1 . TGCAGCGTTGAAGTTCTAGCTAATGAGCAGTTCTTC CSVEVLANEQFF
14 . TRBJ2-1 TRBV2 TRBD2 TGTGCCACCGTTAGCGGGGGCTCCTACAATGAGCAGTTCTTC CATVSGGSYNEQFF